The 14 T cell receptor beta chains in this list originate from one sample, sequenced in a study of blood T cell repertoires in COVID-19. Profiled with immunoSEQ multiplex PCR; TCRdb holds only in-frame clones, not every one. The profile shows a few hundred thousand clones, around 89% of them singletons. Sequencing input: PBMCs or T cells enriched from blood (not recorded which). These receptors all come from a woman aged 18-35 years with acute COVID-19.

This chain links TRBV7-9 with TRBJ2-2; D might be TRBD2 (6 bases). The CDR3 is 14 amino acids. The germline gives CDR1 SEHNR, CDR2 FQNEAQ (reference sequence). The V end was cut by 11 bases, the J end by 5 bases, with 18 bases between. CDR3 amino acids: CALGGARRTGELFF. DNA of the CDR3: TGTGCCCTAGGCGGGGCGCGGAGGACCGGGGAGCTGTTTTTT. Looking up the rest from reference TRBV7-9 and TRBJ2-2 gives the full variable domain: DTGVSQNPRHKITKRGQNVTFRCDPISEHNRLYWYRQTLGQGPEFLTYFQNEAQLEKSRLLSDRFSAERPKGSFSTLEIQRTEQGDSAMYLCALGGARRTGELFFGEGSRLTVL.

V and J are TRBV6-5 and TRBJ2-7, with 9 bases identical to TRBD1. Germline CDR1 reads MNHEY; CDR2 reads SVGAGI. The CDR3 has 14 amino acids. J lost 5 bases, V lost 5 bases, and 7 bases had no gene match. The CDR3 coding sequence is TGTGCCAGCAGTCCCGGGACAGGGACCCACGAGCAGTACTTC. Its protein product is CASSPGTGTHEQYF.

The chain carries TRBV13 and TRBJ2-3, with TRBD2 matching over 10 bases. Germline CDR1 and CDR2: PRHDT and FYEKMQ (reference sequence). The trim removed 5 bases at V and 2 bases at J, leaving 13 bases unmatched. The CDR3 has 18 residues. The CDR3 sequence: CASSHVPGSGRVTDTQYF. CDR3 nucleotides: TGTGCCAGCAGCCATGTCCCCGGAAGCGGGAGGGTCACAGATACGCAGTATTTT. Full variable domain (missing parts from reference TRBV13 and TRBJ2-3): AAGVIQSPRHLIKEKRETATLKCYPIPRHDTVYWYQQGPGQDPQFLISFYEKMQSDKGSIPDRFSAQQFSDYHSELNMSSLELGDSALYFCASSHVPGSGRVTDTQYFGPGTRLTVL.

This clone has just one count. V is TRBV18 and J is TRBJ1-5, with 7 bases that match TRBD1. The CDR3 length is 17 residues. Germline lookup yields CDR1 KGHSH and CDR2 LQKENI. The junction had 9 bases not matched to a gene; V was cut back by 3 bases and J by 1 base. In nucleotides, the CDR3 is TGTGCCAGCTCACCCAACGACGGACAGGTGAGCAATCAGCCCCAGCATTTT. The encoded protein is CASSPNDGQVSNQPQHF.

DNA of the CDR3: TGTGCCAGCAGTTACCCTGCTAGCGGGATTCCAGGGGAGCTGTTTTTT. Translated, it gives CASSYPASGIPGELFF. The genes are TRBV6-2 or TRBV6-3 and TRBJ2-2, with TRBD2 matching over 9 bases. CDR3 length: 16 amino acids. Per the germline V gene, CDR1 is MNHEY and CDR2 is SVGEGT. J was trimmed by 8 bases and V by 2 bases; bases with no gene match: 9.

The chain couples TRBV10-3 to TRBJ1-1; D not certain. This CDR3 contains 13 residues. Deletions cut 4 bases from V and 0 bases from J, with 6 bases between. Germline lookup yields CDR1 ENHRY and CDR2 SYGVKD. The CDR3 DNA is TGTGCCATCAGTGGGGCAGTGAACACTGAAGCTTTCTTT. It is translated as CAISGAVNTEAFF.

V usage is TRBV19 and J usage is TRBJ1-5; tentatively, D is TRBD1 (5 bases). CDR3 length equals 13 residues. With 3 bases removed from V and 4 bases from J, the gap between germline ends came to 7 bases. Looked up from germline, CDR1 is LNHDA and CDR2 is SQIVND (reference sequence). For the CDR3, the DNA is TGTGCCAGTAGTATGACAGAGAATCAGCCCCAGCATTTT. Its protein product is CASSMTENQPQHF. Combining the CDR3 with reference TRBV19 and TRBJ1-5 gives the whole variable domain DGGITQSPKYLFRKEGQNVTLSCEQNLNHDAMYWYRQDPGQGLRLIYYSQIVNDFQKGDIAEGYSVSREKKESFPLTVTSAQKNPTAFYLCASSMTENQPQHFGDGTRLSIL.

The V call is TRBV7-2, the J call TRBJ2-1, with 7 nucleotides matching TRBD2. The CDR3 contains 15 residues. Germline lookup yields CDR1 SGHTA and CDR2 FQGNSA. J lost 0 bases, V lost 4 bases, and 3 bases had no gene match. In DNA form, the CDR3 reads TGTGCCAGCAGCTCGGGACTATACTCCTACAATGAGCAGTTCTTC. The encoded protein is CASSSGLYSYNEQFF.

This clone has a single count. The J gene is TRBJ1-2, the V gene TRBV10-3; 9 bases align to TRBD1. With 6 bases clipped from V and 2 bases from J, the junction kept 7 bases outside the gene matches. The CDR3 consists of 15 residues. CDR1 is ENHRY, CDR2 SYGVKD, per germline. Here the CDR3 DNA reads TGTGCCATCAGGGAAATAACAGGGGGCAACTATGGCTACACCTTC. Protein product: CAIREITGGNYGYTF.

V and J are TRBV11-1 and TRBJ2-2; possibly TRBD2 for D (6 bases). Germline loops: CDR1 SGHAT, CDR2 FQDESV (reference sequence). The CDR3 length is 14 residues. Trimming cost V 6 bases and J 4 bases, with 12 bases left between them. CDR3 sequence reads: CASRPTRSTGELFF. The CDR3 DNA follows: TGTGCCAGCAGGCCGACTAGGTCCACCGGGGAGCTGTTTTTT.

V usage is TRBV5-1 and J usage is TRBJ1-3; possibly TRBD1 for D (6 bases). With 4 bases removed from V and 7 bases from J, the gap between germline ends came to 15 bases. There are 14 residues in the CDR3. Germline V gives CDR1 SGHRS, CDR2 YFSETQ. DNA of the CDR3: TGCGCCAGCAGCCTCGACAGGCCCGGGAACACCATATATTTT. It translates to CASSLDRPGNTIYF.

V gene TRBV7-6 combines with J gene TRBJ2-6; D not certain. Germline assignment: CDR1 SGHVS and CDR2 FNYEAQ. Trimming removed 4 bases at V and 0 bases at J, with 10 bases between. This CDR3 comprises 16 residues. CDR3 in amino acids: CASSSVYSSGANVLTF. CDR3 DNA: TGTGCCAGCAGCTCAGTTTATTCCTCTGGGGCCAACGTCCTGACTTTC.

The chain couples TRBV6-4 to TRBJ2-1; D may be TRBD2 (5 bases). V was cut by 6 bases and J by 8 bases, with 17 bases left in between. The CDR3 spans 14 residues. Germline-derived CDR1 and CDR2 are MRHNA and SNTAGT. CDR3 DNA sequence: TGTGCCAGCAGCTTAGGCGGGTTAGGGTATGAGCAGTTCTTC. Amino acid sequence: CASSLGGLGYEQFF.

This rearrangement joins TRBV30 to TRBJ1-5; 7 bases fit TRBD1. Germline CDR1 reads GTSNPN; CDR2 reads SVGIG (reference sequence). CDR3 size: 13 residues. Germline trimming cut 4 bases from V and 4 bases from J; bases unmatched to any gene: 4. The CDR3 bases are TGTGCCTGGAACAGGGGTGGTAATCAGCCCCAGCATTTT. As protein: CAWNRGGNQPQHF.